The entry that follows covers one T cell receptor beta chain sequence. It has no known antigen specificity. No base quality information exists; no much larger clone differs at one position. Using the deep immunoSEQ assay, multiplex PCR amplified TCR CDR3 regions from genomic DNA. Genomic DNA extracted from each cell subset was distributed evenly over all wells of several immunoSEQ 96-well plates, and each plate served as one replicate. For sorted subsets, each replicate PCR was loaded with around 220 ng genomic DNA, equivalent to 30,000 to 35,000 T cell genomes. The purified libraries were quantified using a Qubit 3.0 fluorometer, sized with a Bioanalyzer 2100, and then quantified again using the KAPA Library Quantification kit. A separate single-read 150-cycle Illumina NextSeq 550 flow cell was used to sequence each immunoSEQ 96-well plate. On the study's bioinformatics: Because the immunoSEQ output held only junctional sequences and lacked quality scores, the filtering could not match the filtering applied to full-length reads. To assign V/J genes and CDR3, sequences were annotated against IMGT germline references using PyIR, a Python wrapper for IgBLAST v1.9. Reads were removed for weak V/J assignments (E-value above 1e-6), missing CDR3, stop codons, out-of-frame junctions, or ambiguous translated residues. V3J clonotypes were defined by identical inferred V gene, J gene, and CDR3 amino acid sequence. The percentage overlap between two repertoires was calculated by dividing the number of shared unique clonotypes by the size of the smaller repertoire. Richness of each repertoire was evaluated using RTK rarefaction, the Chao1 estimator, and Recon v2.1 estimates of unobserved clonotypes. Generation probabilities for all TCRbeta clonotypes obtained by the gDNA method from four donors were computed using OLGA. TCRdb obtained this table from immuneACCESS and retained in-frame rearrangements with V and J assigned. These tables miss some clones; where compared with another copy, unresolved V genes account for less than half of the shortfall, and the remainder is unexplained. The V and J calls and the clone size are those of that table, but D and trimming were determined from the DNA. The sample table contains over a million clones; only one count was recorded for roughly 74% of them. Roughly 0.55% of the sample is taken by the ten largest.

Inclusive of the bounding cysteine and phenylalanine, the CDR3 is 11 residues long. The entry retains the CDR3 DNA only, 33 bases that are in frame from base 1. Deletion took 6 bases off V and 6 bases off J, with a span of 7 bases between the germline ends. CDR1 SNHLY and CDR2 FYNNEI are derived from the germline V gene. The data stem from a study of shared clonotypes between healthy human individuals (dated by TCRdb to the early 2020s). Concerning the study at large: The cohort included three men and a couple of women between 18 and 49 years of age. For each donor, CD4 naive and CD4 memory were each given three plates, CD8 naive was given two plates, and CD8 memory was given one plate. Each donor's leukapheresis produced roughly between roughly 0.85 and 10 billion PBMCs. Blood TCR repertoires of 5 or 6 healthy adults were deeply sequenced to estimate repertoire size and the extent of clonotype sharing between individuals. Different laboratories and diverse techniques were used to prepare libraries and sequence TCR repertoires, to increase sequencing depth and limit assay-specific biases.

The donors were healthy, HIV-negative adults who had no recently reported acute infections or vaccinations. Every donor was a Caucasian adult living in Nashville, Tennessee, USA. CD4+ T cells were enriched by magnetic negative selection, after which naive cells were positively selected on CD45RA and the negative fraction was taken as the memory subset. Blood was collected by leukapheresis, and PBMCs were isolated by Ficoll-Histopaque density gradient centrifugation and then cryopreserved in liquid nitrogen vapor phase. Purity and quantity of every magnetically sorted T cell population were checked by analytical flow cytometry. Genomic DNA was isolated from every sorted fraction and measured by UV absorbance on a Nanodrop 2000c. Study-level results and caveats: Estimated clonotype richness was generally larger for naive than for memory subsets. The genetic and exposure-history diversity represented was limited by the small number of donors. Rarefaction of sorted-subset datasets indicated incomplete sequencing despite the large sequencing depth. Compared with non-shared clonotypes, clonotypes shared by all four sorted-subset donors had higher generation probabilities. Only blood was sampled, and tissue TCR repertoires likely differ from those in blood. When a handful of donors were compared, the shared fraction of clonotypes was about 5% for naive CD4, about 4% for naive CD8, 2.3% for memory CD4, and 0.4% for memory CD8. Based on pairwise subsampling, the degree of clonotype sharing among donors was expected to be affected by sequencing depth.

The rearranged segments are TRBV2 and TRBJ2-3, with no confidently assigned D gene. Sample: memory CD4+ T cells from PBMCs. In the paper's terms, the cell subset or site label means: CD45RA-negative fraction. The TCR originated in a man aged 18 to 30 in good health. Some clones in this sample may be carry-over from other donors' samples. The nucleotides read TGTGCCAGCAGAATGGAGGATACGCAGTATTTT. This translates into CASRMEDTQYF. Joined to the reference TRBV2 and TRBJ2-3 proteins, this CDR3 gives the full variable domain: EPEVTQTPSHQVTQMGQEVILRCVPISNHLYFYWYRQILGQKVEFLVSFYNNEISEKSEIFDDQFSVERPDGSNFTLKIRSTKLEDSAMYFCASRMEDTQYFGPGTRLTVL.